Sequencing of this T cell receptor beta chain was carried out in a study of shared clonotypes between healthy human individuals (dated by TCRdb to between 2020 and 2021). Looking at the study overall: The cohort included three men and two women between 18 and 49 years of age. The study deeply sequenced blood TCR repertoires of about five healthy adults to estimate repertoire size and the extent of clonotype sharing between individuals. Each donor's leukapheresis produced roughly between roughly 0.85 and 9.5 billion PBMCs. Per donor, three plates each were used for CD4 naive and CD4 memory, two for CD8 naive, and one for CD8 memory. Different laboratories and diverse techniques were used to prepare libraries and sequence TCR repertoires, to increase sequencing depth and limit assay-specific biases. Points the paper makes about the study in general: Pairwise subsampling indicated that sequencing depth was expected to affect the degree of clonotype sharing among donors. The genetic and exposure-history diversity represented was limited by the small number of donors. Estimated clonotype richness was generally larger for naive than for memory subsets. Clonotypes shared by all four sorted-subset donors showed higher generation probabilities than non-shared clonotypes. Sharing across a few donors was observed for about 5% of naive CD4, 3.5% of naive CD8, 2.3% of memory CD4, and approximately 0.41% of memory CD8 clonotypes. Sampling was restricted to blood, and TCR repertoires in tissue are likely to differ from TCR repertoires in blood. Even with the large sequencing depth, rarefaction of the sorted-subset datasets indicated that sequencing was incomplete.

Taken from cysteine to phenylalanine, the CDR3 has 14 residues. CDR3 DNA is the only sequence kept; it has 42 bases, read in frame from the first base. Trimming costs V 4 bases and J 4 bases, and their ends lie 13 bases apart. CDR1 and CDR2 were assigned from the germline V gene as KGHSH and LQKENI. Healthy HIV-negative adults with no recently reported acute infections or vaccinations were included as donors. Every donor was a Caucasian adult residing in Nashville, Tennessee, USA. CD4+ T cells were enriched by magnetic negative selection; naive cells were then positively selected on CD45RA, and the negative fraction formed the memory subset. After blood collection by leukapheresis, PBMCs were isolated using Ficoll-Histopaque density gradient centrifugation and then cryopreserved in the vapor phase of liquid nitrogen. Analytical flow cytometry was used to check the purity and quantity of every magnetically sorted T cell population. Genomic DNA was isolated from every sorted fraction and measured by UV absorbance on a Nanodrop 2000c.

Using the deep immunoSEQ assay, TCR CDR3 regions were amplified from genomic DNA by multiplex PCR. Extracted genomic DNA from each cell subset was distributed evenly across all wells of several immunoSEQ 96-well plates, and each plate was treated as a replicate. For sorted subsets, each replicate PCR was loaded with 200 to 250 ng genomic DNA, equivalent to 25,000 to 30,000 T cell genomes. The purified libraries were quantified using a Qubit 3.0 fluorometer, sized with a Bioanalyzer 2100, and then quantified again using the KAPA Library Quantification kit. Every immunoSEQ 96-well plate was sequenced on a separate single-read 150-cycle Illumina NextSeq 550 flow cell. In the authors' own workflow: The immunoSEQ output contained only junctional sequences without quality scores, so filtering could not match that applied to full-length reads. To assign V/J genes and CDR3, sequences were annotated against IMGT germline references using PyIR, a Python wrapper for IgBLAST v1.9. Reads with weak V/J assignments (E-value above 1e-6), missing CDR3, stop codons, out-of-frame junctions, or ambiguous translated residues were removed. V3J clonotypes were defined by identical inferred V gene, J gene, and CDR3 amino acid sequence. Percentage overlap between repertoires was computed as shared unique clonotypes divided by the size of the smaller repertoire. Richness of each repertoire was evaluated using RTK rarefaction, the Chao1 estimator, and Recon v2.1 estimates of unobserved clonotypes. Generation probabilities were computed with OLGA for all TCRbeta clonotypes obtained by the gDNA method from four donors. Sourced from immuneACCESS, this table was stored by TCRdb with only in-frame sequences that have V and J called. A share of the clones is absent; for the studies checked, an unresolved V gene accounts for under half, and the remainder has no known explanation. The DNA gave D and trimming, while V, J and clone size come from that table. The table for this sample lists about 2.4 million clones; approximately 93% of them were counted only once. The ten largest account for roughly 0.39% of the sample.

As concerns this clone: The antigen this receptor binds is unknown. No qualities accompany the bases; no much larger clone lies one base away.

The sequence links TRBV18 to TRBJ2-5; the best D guess is TRBD2, with 5 bases matching. The sequenced sample was naive CD4+ T cells from PBMCs. In the paper's terms, the cell subset or site label means: CD45RA+ positively selected. The receptor comes from a man aged 18 to 35 in good health. Some clones in this sample may be carry-over from other donors' samples. The CDR3 reads as follows: CASSRTEGLETQYF. The DNA reads TGTGCCAGCTCACGCACCGAGGGCTTAGAGACCCAGTACTTC.